Below, one T cell receptor (beta chain) is given with its context. The target antigen is unknown. These data come from a study of T cell responses to AZD1222 COVID-19 vaccine. Assay used: immunoSEQ multiplex PCR; TCRdb lists only in-frame clones, some missing. This table holds approximately 200,000 clones, almost 95% found once. Losses at the gene ends were 7 bases for V and 6 bases for J; bases not matched to a gene: 2. CDR1 and CDR2 (germline): MNHEY, SVGAGI. The CDR3 is 11 amino acids. Whole-study findings and limits: It was only a handful of AZD1222 recipients who were seropositive at baseline. Compared with day 0, the breadth and depth of the Spike-specific TCR repertoire rose significantly after two doses of AZD1222.

The sequencing here drew on peripheral blood, taken on day 0 of AZD1222 vaccination. The chain uses TRBV6-5 and TRBJ2-7, with 8 nucleotides matching TRBD1. This receptor was identified in an adult in good health. In DNA, the CDR3 is TGTGCCAGCATCGACAGGGGCGAGCAGTACTTC. Protein: CASIDRGEQYF.